This passage covers 11 T cell receptor beta chains from one sample sequenced in a study of CD8+CD57+ T cells in acquired aplastic anemia. All patients picked for sequencing had shown, by flow cytometry, an expansion of CD8+CD57+ cells. According to the study, genomic DNA was the template for TCR beta VDJ and CDR3 profiling. TCRdb independently ran MiXCR on the reads; one entry per CDR3 protein. The table records around 50,000 distinct CDR3 sequences, approximately 50% of them present only once. Specimen: sorted CD4+, CD8+, or CD8+CD57+ T cells (not recorded which) from PBMCs. The receptor set was obtained from a human donor with aplastic anemia.

The chain uses TRBV20-1 and TRBJ2-5; 8 nucleotides align to TRBD2. J gave up 5 bases and V 7 bases, and 9 bases lay outside the gene matches. CDR1 and CDR2 (germline): DFQATT, SNEGSKA (reference sequence). The CDR3 totals 13 residues. CDR3: CSVKGGGLETQYF. The CDR3 nucleotides are TGCAGTGTTAAGGGCGGGGGGCTGGAGACCCAGTACTTC.

The table lists this clonotype with a count of one. A junction end diverges from the germline sequence, so it may reflect a read error. The rearrangement links TRBV10-3 to TRBJ1-2; the match to TRBD1 covers 7 bases. The CDR3 length is 13 residues. Germline values: CDR1 ENHRY, CDR2 SYGVKD. The CDR3 sequence: CATSDLGTAGYTF. The CDR3, as DNA: TGTGCCACCAGTGATTTAGGGACAGCTGGCTACACCTTC.

The V gene is TRBV29-1, the J gene TRBJ2-5; perhaps TRBD2 as D (5 bases). Germline-derived CDR1 and CDR2 are SQVTM and ANQGSEA. The CDR3 totals 13 residues. The V gene lost 4 bases and the J gene lost 2 bases, with 11 bases spanning the gap. The CDR3 protein is CSVAGSLQETQYF. CDR3 coding DNA: TGCAGCGTTGCGGGGTCACTTCAAGAGACCCAGTACTTC.

This clonotype was recorded at least ten times. This rearrangement joins TRBV9 to TRBJ1-6, with 7 bases matching TRBD1. This CDR3 is built from 17 residues. Germline V gives CDR1 SGDLS, CDR2 YYNGEE. V trimming: 0 bases; J trimming: 9 bases; junction bases outside the gene matches: 12. The CDR3 region is CASSVAPRPRQGSPLHF. DNA for the CDR3: TGTGCCAGCAGCGTAGCCCCCCGCCCGAGACAGGGTTCACCCCTCCACTTT. Together with reference TRBV9 and TRBJ1-6, the CDR3 gives the full variable domain: DSGVTQTPKHLITATGQRVTLRCSPRSGDLSVYWYQQSLDQGLQFLIQYYNGEERAKGNILERFSAQQFPDLHSELNLSSLELGDSALYFCASSVAPRPRQGSPLHFGNGTRLTVT.

This clonotype was seen only a few times. The J gene is TRBJ2-7, the V gene TRBV7-9; D is ambiguous. The V gene lost 1 base and the J gene lost 4 bases, with 8 bases spanning the gap. The CDR3 runs 13 residues. Germline-derived CDR1 and CDR2 are SEHNR and FQNEAQ (reference sequence). CDR3 nucleotide sequence: TGTGCCAGCAGCTTAGGACACCTTTACGAGCAGTACTTC. Translated, it gives CASSLGHLYEQYF.

CDR3 DNA sequence: TGTGCCAGCATTTGGAGGACAGGGCCGTACGAGCAGTACTTC. This gives the protein CASIWRTGPYEQYF. The rearrangement joins TRBV6-5 to TRBJ2-7; 8 nucleotides match TRBD1. Germline V gene data show CDR1 as MNHEY and CDR2 as SVGAGI. The CDR3 spans 14 residues. V shed 7 bases and J 4 bases; nucleotides not matched to a gene: 9.

The chain is built from TRBV10-3 and TRBJ2-1, with TRBD2 identical over 10 bases. This CDR3 has 17 amino acids. V shed 2 bases, J shed 10 bases, and the junction held 14 bases outside the gene matches. In germline, CDR1 is ENHRY, CDR2 SYGVKD. In nucleotides, the CDR3 is TGTGCCATCAGTGAGATACTTCGAGGAGCGGGGGGGCACGAGCAGTTCTTC. It codes for CAISEILRGAGGHEQFF.

This clonotype was counted ten times or more. The V gene is TRBV7-9, the J gene TRBJ1-2; 7 nucleotides match TRBD1. CDR3 length: 16 amino acids. With V trimmed by 5 bases and J by 4 bases, 13 bases remained unmatched. The germline V gene encodes CDR1 SEHNR and CDR2 FQNEAQ (reference sequence). The CDR3 is CASSAQTPGQIYGYTF. CDR3 sequence (DNA): TGTGCCAGCAGCGCCCAAACTCCGGGACAGATCTATGGCTACACCTTC.

J is TRBJ1-2 and V is TRBV10-1, with 9 bases fitting TRBD1. V was clipped by 1 base and J by 4 bases; unmatched bases: 7. From germline, CDR1 is WNHNN and CDR2 SYGVQD (reference sequence). There are 16 residues in the CDR3. The chain's CDR3 is CASSEYRDRAFYGYTF. For the CDR3, the DNA is TGCGCCAGCAGTGAGTACCGGGACAGGGCGTTCTATGGCTACACCTTC.

CDR3 sequence reads: CARLPLAPSTDTQYF. Here the CDR3 DNA reads TGTGCCAGACTACCACTAGCGCCTAGCACAGATACGCAGTATTTT. The chain has TRBV19 and TRBJ2-3, with 7 positions matching TRBD2. The CDR3 extends over 15 amino acids. J lost 0 bases, V lost 9 bases, and 9 bases had no gene match. The germline V gene encodes CDR1 LNHDA and CDR2 SQIVND (reference sequence).

This chain connects TRBV20-1 to TRBJ2-1, with a possible D match to TRBD1 (5 bases). The V end lost 7 bases, the J end lost 4 bases, and 11 bases lay between the germline ends. The CDR3 consists of 12 residues. Looked up from germline, CDR1 is DFQATT and CDR2 is SNEGSKA (reference sequence). CDR3 in DNA: TGCAGTGAAGCAAGGACATACAATGAGCAGTTCTTC. It is translated as CSEARTYNEQFF.